A single T cell receptor beta chain is shown here with its context. Its antigen remains unidentified. With V trimmed by 10 bases and J by 6 bases, 9 bases remained unmatched. CDR1 and CDR2 from the germline V gene are SNHLY and FYNNEI. This CDR3 spans 13 amino acids. The sample belongs to a study of cytomegalovirus exposure and HLA in healthy donors. Study results and limitations: Within the data, a cluster of highly shared sequence variants was likely a sequencing artifact. When a later analysis was performed, an Asian-associated ancestry cluster reportedly had fewer N-insertions than the roughly 630-donor mean. Among the most significant clusters, several appeared linked to common viral pathogens in a later analysis.

The study ran its PCR with 60 Vbeta and 13 Jbeta primers. Measured with immunoSEQ multiplex PCR; TCRdb has only the in-frame clones, and not every one. The sample lists roughly 120,000 clones, 76% occurring once. Material for sequencing was PBMCs. The clonotype originates from a man aged 45-65 years in good health and CMV-seropositive. The chain couples TRBV2 to TRBJ2-5; 9 bases fit TRBD2. Here the CDR3 reads CAILSGSGKTQYF. CDR3 coding DNA: TGTGCCATCCTTAGCGGGAGCGGGAAGACCCAGTACTTC.